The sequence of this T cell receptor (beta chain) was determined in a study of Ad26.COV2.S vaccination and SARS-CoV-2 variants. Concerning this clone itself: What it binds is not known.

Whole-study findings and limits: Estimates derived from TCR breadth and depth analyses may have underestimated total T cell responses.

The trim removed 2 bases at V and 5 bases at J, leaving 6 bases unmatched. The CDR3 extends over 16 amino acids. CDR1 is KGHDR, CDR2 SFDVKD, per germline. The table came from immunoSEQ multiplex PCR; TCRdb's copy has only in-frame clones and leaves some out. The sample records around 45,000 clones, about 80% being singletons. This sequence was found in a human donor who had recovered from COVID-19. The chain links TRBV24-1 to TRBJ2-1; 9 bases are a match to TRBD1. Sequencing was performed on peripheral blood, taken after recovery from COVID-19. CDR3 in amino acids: CATSDSDRGPNNEQFF. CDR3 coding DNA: TGTGCCACCAGTGATTCGGACAGGGGCCCCAACAATGAGCAGTTCTTC.